This entry describes one TCR beta chain. The data are from a study of Ad26.COV2.S vaccination and SARS-CoV-2 variants. Clones were sequenced by immunoSEQ multiplex PCR, and TCRdb holds only the in-frame ones, with some missing. The sample has 400,000 to 450,000 clones, 90% seen once. As for treatment: some 19 received Ad26.COV2.S at low or high dose, single or two shots; several received placebo; per-sample allocation not given. Sampling was done on day 63 after the first vaccine or placebo injection. Trimming cost V 6 bases and J 1 base, with 15 bases left between them. Germline V gene sequence: CDR1 SQVTM, CDR2 ANQGSEA. The CDR3 spans 14 residues.

Sequenced material: peripheral blood, taken in a trial of Ad26.COV2.S vaccine versus placebo. The sequence was obtained from a person between 18 and 60 years old who received the Ad26.COV2.S COVID-19 vaccine or a placebo. The chain uses TRBV29-1 and TRBJ1-1; tentatively, D is TRBD1 (6 bases). The CDR3 loop is CSVVWGHKNTEAFF. The CDR3 region has the DNA TGCAGCGTCGTTTGGGGACACAAGAACACTGAAGCTTTCTTT.